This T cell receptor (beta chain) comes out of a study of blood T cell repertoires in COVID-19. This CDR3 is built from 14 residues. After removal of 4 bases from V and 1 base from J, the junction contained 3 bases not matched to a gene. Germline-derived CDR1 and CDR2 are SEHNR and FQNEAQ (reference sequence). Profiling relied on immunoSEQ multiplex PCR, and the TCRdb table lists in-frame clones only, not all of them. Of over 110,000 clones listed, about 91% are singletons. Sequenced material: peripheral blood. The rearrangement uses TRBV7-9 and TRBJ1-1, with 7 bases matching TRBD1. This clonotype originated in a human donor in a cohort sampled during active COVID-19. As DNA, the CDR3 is TGTGCCAGCAGCTCGGACAGGTGGAACACTGAAGCTTTCTTT. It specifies CASSSDRWNTEAFF.